This TCR beta chain was identified in a study of cytomegalovirus exposure and HLA in healthy donors (dated by TCRdb to about 2017). The study in broad terms: A later analysis indicated that the 130 or so validation repertoires were generated on the platform also employed for the approximately 670 repertoires of the first cohort. The study aimed to test whether cataloging public T cell receptors could reveal signatures of past pathogen exposure. In addition to the first cohort of 500 to 850 subjects, a separate validation cohort of approximately 110 different subjects was used. To predict cytomegalovirus infection status, the study brought together high-throughput TCR immunosequencing, statistical association of individual TCRs with disease status, and machine learning.

Receptor amplification or capture employed the immunoSEQ multiplex PCR assay. On the study's bioinformatics: A statistical classification framework was built for diagnosing cytomegalovirus status from the catalog of TCR beta chain sequences. This is the immuneACCESS table as TCRdb keeps it, with only in-frame sequences that have V and J called. A part of the clones is gone; compared with another copy, unresolved V genes explain less than half, and the rest is unexplained. The D gene and trimming were derived from the DNA, and the V and J assignments and clone size from that table. The sample table shows approximately 140,000 clones, and around nine tenths are seen once. Together, the top ten hold just under 9% of the sample. Regarding this clone: There is no known antigen for this receptor. Base qualities were left out, and no much larger clone turns up one base away.

What the study reported, not specific to this receptor: Across donors, most TCR sequences were observed very rarely, whereas some public TCRs were present in many individuals. A total of 150 to 200 TCR beta chains were listed by the study as associated with cytomegalovirus. A few of the identified cytomegalovirus-associated TCR beta chains were confirmed in vitro to be specific for cytomegalovirus antigens. Subsequent analysis determined that TCRs grouped into clusters in the first cohort also showed a tendency toward co-occurrence across the 90 to 150 validation repertoires, and 85% to 95% of cluster scores exceeded 0. The validation cohort had no HLA typing available for a later analysis, so co-occurrence within that cohort was assessed over all 130 or so repertoires. The authors suggested that the approach could potentially be extended to other disease states and immunological phenotypes. In both the original and validation cohorts, the classifier was reported to diagnose cytomegalovirus status with high specificity and sensitivity.

Separate from the roughly 650-subject first cohort, the validation cohort of more than 90 subjects was the group to which the donors belonged. The sequenced sample consisted of PBMCs. This clonotype was obtained from a man aged 18 to 30 in good health and CMV-seropositive.

The bases read TGTGCCAGCAGCTCGACAGTGAATTCGGGTGAGACCCAGTACTTC. This codes for CASSSTVNSGETQYF. Rearrangement joined TRBV7-7 to TRBJ2-5, and perhaps TRBD1 as D gene, on 5 matching bases. From cysteine to phenylalanine, the CDR3 is 15 amino acids long. The retained sequence is limited to the CDR3, 45 bases, with the frame set at the first base. The germline V gene encodes CDR1 SSHAT and CDR2 FNYEAQ (reference sequence). Cut back by 4 bases and 5 bases, the V and J ends lie 17 bases apart.